This TCR beta chain was recorded in a study of shared clonotypes between healthy human individuals. Trimming left V 8 bases short and J 11 bases short, with 15 bases between. The CDR3 covers 11 residues. CDR1 is SGHTA and CDR2 is FQGNSA in the germline V gene. For this clone: Its antigen is unidentified.

Libraries were prepared by immunoSEQ multiplex PCR; TCRdb keeps only in-frame clonotypes and omits some of them. The table records approximately 1,500,000 clones, nearly 99% of them present only once. Study-level findings and limits: Some clonotypes were shared by all four sorted-subset donors, while others were not shared. The non-shared ones had lower generation probabilities than the shared ones.

The chain carries TRBV7-2 and TRBJ2-5, with a possible D match to TRBD2 (5 bases). This sequence was found in a man aged 25 to 40 in good health. Sequences were obtained from naive CD4+ T cells sorted from blood. As to subset: CD45RA+ positively selected. In DNA, the CDR3 is TGTGCCAGCGGGAATAGGGAGCCGCAGTACTTC. Its protein product is CASGNREPQYF.